A selection of T cell receptor beta chains follows, all from one sample in a study of cytomegalovirus exposure and HLA in healthy donors. TCRdb's copy holds only in-frame clones and misses some; the assay was immunoSEQ multiplex PCR. The sample has hundreds of thousands of clones; approximately 90% are singletons. The material sequenced was PBMCs. The receptors derive from a woman between 18 and 30 years old in good health and CMV-seronegative. Both conserved end residues are trimmed from each CDR3. Not every row has a clone size; where given, it reads once, few, many or a size class.

TRBJ2-5 NA TRBV7-3 ASSPDRQETQY
TRBJ2-7 NA TRBV7-8 ASSLGGFYEQY
TRBJ2-7 NA TRBV7-6 ASSPLRSYEQY
TRBJ1-1 NA TRBV6-5 ASRRGPGHNTEAF
TRBJ2-3 NA TRBV5-8 ASSLGTPTDTQY
TRBJ2-2 NA TRBV15 ATTSGELF
TRBJ2-3 NA TRBV5-1 ASSLVPSGRVADTQY
TRBJ2-3 few TRBV9 ASSVVAGRGTDTQY
TRBJ2-7 NA TRBV6-5 ASSSQPGERRQY
TRBJ1-5 NA TRBV11-2 ASSPVRDREDQPQH
TRBJ2-7 NA TRBV7-9 ASSPRIGQGLYEQY
TRBJ2-7 NA TRBV5-5 ASSLTSLADEQY
TRBJ1-2 NA TRBV5-6 ASSLVQGDGYT
TRBJ1-1 NA TRBV4-1 ASSLISGVISGAF
TRBJ1-1 NA TRBV10-1 ASSDRNTEAF
TRBJ2-3 NA TRBV19 ASSTQGRFTDTQY
TRBJ2-3 NA TRBV5-4 ASSSEGLAGGLDSTDTQY
TRBJ2-7 NA TRBV9 ASSVGRAGAAYEQY
TRBJ1-4 NA TRBV6-5 ASSRYRGEKLF
TRBJ2-1 NA TRBV27 ASSVQGIGYEQF
TRBJ2-7 NA TRBV15 ATSGGAGTGGDYTYEQY
TRBJ2-3 NA TRBV13 ASSLATSGGADTQY
TRBJ2-5 NA TRBV7-9 ASATGVQETQY
TRBJ1-5 NA TRBV6-1 ASSAGLVNQPQH
TRBJ2-1 NA TRBV9 ASSPGVIGPSYNEQF
TRBJ1-1 NA TRBV29-1 SACVTEAF
TRBJ2-2 once TRBV11-2 ASSKQLPNTGELF
TRBJ2-5 NA TRBV6-5 AVHRQDQETQY
TRBJ1-5 NA TRBV19 ASSISGGISQPQH
TRBJ2-5 NA TRBV10-3 AISSGTEETQY
TRBJ2-5 NA TRBV10-3 EEGRIGKRPQY
TRBJ2-7 NA TRBV13 ASSIYSGGALY
TRBJ2-3 once TRBV10-3 AISGDPLAGTDTQY
TRBJ2-1 NA TRBV29-1 SVEGGLAGVGNEQF
TRBJ1-2 NA TRBV29-1 SVANSLDRPDYGYT
TRBJ2-2 NA TRBV15 ATSRDLPSNTGELF
TRBJ1-4 NA TRBV19 ASKGSGGALPNEKLF
TRBJ2-7 NA TRBV7-9 ASSLVASGSYEQY
TRBJ2-1 NA TRBV4-1 ASSQPLLAGGNNEQF
TRBJ1-5 NA TRBV6-1 ASSDRTEYSNQPQH
TRBJ1-2 NA TRBV6-1 ASRSTFYGYT
TRBJ1-5 NA TRBV5-3 ARSLSPPLASSNQPQH
TRBJ1-3 NA TRBV11-2 ASSLGAFSGNTIY
TRBJ2-5 NA TRBV7-8 ASSPGGSRETQY
TRBJ2-7 NA TRBV4-3 ASSQERSLAGGEQY
TRBJ2-2 NA TRBV28 ASSSPPRMELF
TRBJ1-1 NA TRBV11-2 ASSPGNTEAF
TRBJ1-2 once TRBV19 ASSIGQSENYGYT
TRBJ2-7 NA TRBV18 ASSPPSRGEQY
TRBJ2-7 NA TRBV27 ASSSMIRLAPSSYEQY
TRBJ1-2 NA TRBV29-1 SGINPGHYSYT
TRBJ2-3 NA TRBV15 ATSGRSYPDTQY
TRBJ1-4 NA TRBV15 ATSRDDRVNEELF
TRBJ1-2 NA TRBV7-2 ASSWARGASYGYT
TRBJ1-1 NA TRBV6-6 ASSYSLGQGDTEAF